What follows are 19 T cell receptor beta chains derived from one specimen sequenced in a study of HIV-infected children after antiretroviral therapy interruption. Treatment denoted: PENTA 11 planned treatment interruption arm or continuous ART arm. A 3' RACE protocol on RNA, with unique molecular identifiers, produced the TCR library. TCRdb re-called the 3' RACE reads with MiXCR, one entry per CDR3 protein. The data contain more than 85,000 distinct CDR3 sequences, less than 7% of them singletons. Sample: CD45RA+ CD4+ T cells from PBMCs, pooled from several time points, taken from a donor given antiretroviral therapy, either interrupted or continuous. The subset was: naive CD4+ CD45RA+ CD45RO- T cells. The source is a pool of human donors with HIV.

There are many counts of this clonotype. The chain recombines TRBV4-2 with TRBJ1-1; 9 nucleotides match TRBD1. The V gene's germline CDR1 is LGHNA and CDR2 YNFKEQ. V was clipped by 6 bases and J by 3 bases; unmatched bases: 8. CDR3 size: 15 residues. The CDR3 reads CASSPETGGDTEAFF. In DNA form, the CDR3 reads TGTGCCAGCAGTCCAGAGACAGGGGGGGACACTGAAGCTTTCTTT.

In this sample, this clonotype turned up many times. This rearrangement joins TRBV24-1 to TRBJ1-1; D remains ambiguous. With 5 bases removed from V and 2 bases from J, the gap between germline ends came to 8 bases. The CDR3 is made up of 13 amino acids. The germline gives CDR1 KGHDR, CDR2 SFDVKD. The DNA for the CDR3 is TGTGCCACCAGTGGACAAGATAACACTGAAGCTTTCTTT. Residues: CATSGQDNTEAFF.

This clonotype was counted many times. The genes are TRBV12-3 or TRBV12-4 and TRBJ1-4; 11 bases align to TRBD1. Trimming cost V 3 bases and J 9 bases; bases outside gene matches: 9. CDR3 length: 16 amino acids. DNA of the CDR3: TGTGCCAGCAGTTTTGTATGGACAGGGGGCGACCAAAAACTGTTTTTT. Its translation is CASSFVWTGGDQKLFF.

This clonotype has a handful of counts. The chain links TRBV29-1 to TRBJ1-5, with 9 bases lining up with TRBD1. From germline, CDR1 is SQVTM and CDR2 ANQGSEA. The CDR3 totals 15 residues. J lost 2 bases, V lost 4 bases, and 6 bases had no gene match. CDR3 DNA sequence: TGCAGCGTTGCAACAGGGGGCGGACGCAATCAGCCCCAGCATTTT. Translation: CSVATGGGRNQPQHF.

In this sample, this clonotype turned up a few times. V and J are TRBV2 and TRBJ2-7, with 7 nucleotides matching TRBD2. Germline-derived CDR1 and CDR2 are SNHLY and FYNNEI. The ends lost 6 bases at V and 4 bases at J; junction bases unmatched: 12. The length of the CDR3 is 15 residues. Written as DNA, the CDR3 is TGTGCCAGCAGCTCCCGAGCGGGACCAGGATACGAGCAGTACTTC. It encodes CASSSRAGPGYEQYF.

This clonotype was counted many times. In DNA, the CDR3 is TGCAGTGCTAGAGCTGGGCGGGGGTCTTCCTACAATGAGCAGTTCTTC. Translated: CSARAGRGSSYNEQFF. V gene TRBV20-1 combines with J gene TRBJ2-1; 7 positions agree with TRBD2. The CDR3 has 16 amino acids. Germline V gene lookup returns CDR1 DFQATT and CDR2 SNEGSKA (reference sequence). The V gene end was trimmed by 1 base and the J gene end by 1 base; junction bases not matched to a gene: 7.

The chain is built from TRBV10-3 and TRBJ1-5; the D gene is possibly TRBD1 (6 bases). CDR1 and CDR2 from the germline V gene are ENHRY and SYGVKD. This CDR3 has 17 amino acids. V was cut by 3 bases and J by 3 bases, with 18 bases left in between. CDR3 in amino acids: CAISEGQGIRVNQPQHF. CDR3 nucleotide sequence: TGTGCCATCAGTGAAGGCCAGGGGATAAGGGTCAATCAGCCCCAGCATTTT.

The chain combines TRBV6-1 with TRBJ2-3, with unresolved D. V was shortened by 0 bases and J by 4 bases, with 8 bases between the two germline ends. This CDR3 comprises 14 residues. CDR1 and CDR2 (germline): MNHNS, SASEGT. The CDR3, as DNA: TGTGCCAGCAGTGAAGCCCCGGTCGCAGATACGCAGTATTTT. Amino acids: CASSEAPVADTQYF.

This clonotype was detected many times. The chain uses TRBV20-1 and TRBJ2-3, with unresolved D. Trimming took 6 bases from V and 2 from J, leaving 9 bases between them. Germline V gene data show CDR1 as DFQATT and CDR2 as SNEGSKA (reference sequence). This CDR3 is 12 amino acids long. CDR3 region: CSAQLLTDTQYF. The DNA for the CDR3 is TGCAGTGCGCAACTCCTCACAGATACGCAGTATTTT.

This clonotype was detected a few times. The chain is built from TRBV5-1 and TRBJ2-5, with 12 nucleotides matching TRBD2. After removal of 0 bases from V and 5 bases from J, the junction contained 5 bases not matched to a gene. Germline V lookup: CDR1 SGHRS, CDR2 YFSETQ. The CDR3 covers 16 residues. The CDR3 protein is CASSLVLAGGQETQYF. CDR3 nucleotide sequence: TGCGCCAGCAGCTTGGTACTAGCGGGAGGACAGGAGACCCAGTACTTC.

This clonotype was picked up many times. The V and J genes are TRBV12-3 or TRBV12-4 and TRBJ1-4; D not resolved. V was trimmed by 5 bases and J by 6 bases, leaving 10 bases between them. The CDR3 is 13 residues long. Here the CDR3 reads CASSPRPYEKLFF. For the CDR3, the DNA is TGTGCCAGCAGTCCGAGGCCGTATGAAAAACTGTTTTTT.

This clonotype has ten or more counts. The chain combines TRBV9 with TRBJ2-4, with a weak D call TRBD1 (5 bases). Germline values: CDR1 SGDLS, CDR2 YYNGEE. V lost 0 bases and J lost 0, with 10 bases in between. There are 16 residues in the CDR3. The CDR3 loop reads CASSVGAGRAKNIQYF. The DNA of the CDR3 is TGTGCCAGCAGCGTAGGTGCAGGGCGAGCCAAAAACATTCAGTACTTC.

The rearrangement uses TRBV6-1 and TRBJ1-5; D gene unclear. The CDR3 loop spans 14 amino acids. Trimming cost V 4 bases and J 3 bases, with 10 bases left between them. CDR1 and CDR2 (germline): MNHNS, SASEGT. In DNA form, the CDR3 reads TGTGCCAGCAGTGCCCACAGTATCAATCAGCCCCAGCATTTT. This codes for CASSAHSINQPQHF.

For the CDR3, the DNA is TGTGCCAGCAGTTACGCAGGGATGGGTTCACCCCTCCACTTT. Residues: CASSYAGMGSPLHF. J is TRBJ1-6 and V is TRBV12-3 or TRBV12-4, with TRBD1 as a possible D gene (5 bases). The CDR3 totals 14 residues. V lost 4 bases to trimming and J lost 9 bases, with 13 bases between them.

Notes on this clonotype: Compared with germline, one end of the junction differs, possibly owing to a read error. V and J are TRBV20-1 and TRBJ2-7; perhaps TRBD1 as D (5 bases). The CDR3 sequence is 14 residues long. CDR1 and CDR2 from the germline V gene are DFQATT and SNEGSKA (reference sequence). This chain's CDR3 is CSAREDKGSYEQNF. DNA for the CDR3: TGCAGTGCTAGAGAGGACAAAGGATCCTACGAGCAGAACTTC.

This clonotype occurred many times. This chain connects TRBV24-1 to TRBJ1-2; D uncertain. This CDR3 spans 13 amino acids. V lost 3 bases to trimming and J lost 0 bases, with 4 bases between them. The germline gives CDR1 KGHDR, CDR2 SFDVKD. In DNA, the CDR3 is TGTGCCACCAGTGATCCAACTAACTATGGCTACACCTTC. This translates into CATSDPTNYGYTF.

This clonotype has ten or more counts. The chain is built from TRBV12-3 or TRBV12-4 and TRBJ2-7; 10 positions match TRBD2. The CDR3 loop spans 14 amino acids. J gave up 4 bases and V 2 bases, and 2 bases lay outside the gene matches. CDR3 DNA: TGTGCCAGCAGTTTAAGCGGGGGGGCTTACGAGCAGTACTTC. It specifies CASSLSGGAYEQYF.

There are a few counts of this clonotype. The rearrangement joins TRBV12-3 or TRBV12-4 to TRBJ2-2; 8 nucleotides line up with TRBD2. The CDR3 spans 14 residues. V lost 11 bases, J lost 1 base, and 6 bases stayed unmatched. CDR3 loop: CADTLAGNTGELFF. The CDR3 DNA reads as TGTGCCGACACTCTAGCGGGGAACACCGGGGAGCTGTTTTTT.

In this sample, this clonotype turned up many times. V usage is TRBV18 and J usage is TRBJ2-1; TRBD2 aligns across 7 bases. V lost 3 bases, J lost 8 bases, and 16 bases stayed unmatched. CDR1 and CDR2 (germline): KGHSH, LQKENI. CDR3 length: 17 amino acids. The CDR3 DNA reads as TGTGCCAGCTCACCCATACGATCAGCGGGAACTTCGGATGAGCAGTTCTTC. It translates to CASSPIRSAGTSDEQFF.